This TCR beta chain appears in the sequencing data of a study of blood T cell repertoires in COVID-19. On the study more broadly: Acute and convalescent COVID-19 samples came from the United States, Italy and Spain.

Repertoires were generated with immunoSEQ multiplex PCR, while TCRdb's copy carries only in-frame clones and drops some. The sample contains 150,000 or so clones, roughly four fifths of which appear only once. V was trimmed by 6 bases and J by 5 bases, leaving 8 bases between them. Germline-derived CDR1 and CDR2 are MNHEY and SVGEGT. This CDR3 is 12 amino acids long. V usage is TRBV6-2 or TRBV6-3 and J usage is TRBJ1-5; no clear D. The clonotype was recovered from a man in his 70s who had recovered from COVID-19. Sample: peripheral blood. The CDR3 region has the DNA TGTGCCAGCAGCCCAACATATCAGCCCCAGCATTTT. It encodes CASSPTYQPQHF.